This T cell receptor (beta chain) was found in a study of T cell responses to AZD1222 COVID-19 vaccine. Assay used: immunoSEQ multiplex PCR; TCRdb lists only in-frame clones, some missing. The sample includes 120,000 or so clones, about 85% seen only once; the top ten take approximately 3%. Whole-study results and caveats: Most donors were white British and more were female, and clonal diversity was possibly underestimated. After the peak T cell response, and only then, were repertoires sampled.

Germline V gene data show CDR1 as SGHRS and CDR2 as YFSETQ. Losses at the gene ends were 3 bases for V and 10 bases for J; bases not matched to a gene: 5. This CDR3 spans 13 amino acids. This clone appeared once. The antigen is not known. This receptor was identified in an adult in good health. Sample: peripheral blood, taken on day 0 of AZD1222 vaccination. The chain couples TRBV5-1 to TRBJ2-1; 9 bases line up with TRBD2. CDR3 DNA: TGCGCCAGCAGCTGGGGGGCGGGAGGGGAGCAGTTCTTC. As protein: CASSWGAGGEQFF.